This TCR beta chain was identified in a study of T-cell memory formation after mild COVID-19. Turning to the study itself: Most TCR clusters belonged to a single donor.

The V gene end was trimmed by 3 bases and the J gene end by 0 bases; junction bases not matched to a gene: 9. Germline V gene lookup returns CDR1 SGHTA and CDR2 FQGTGA. The CDR3 is made up of 18 amino acids. As for this clonotype: Its antigen is not identified.

TCRdb reanalysed the 5' RACE reads using MiXCR and keeps one entry per CDR3 protein. The sample gives about 180,000 distinct CDR3 sequences, 16% of which show up once; just over 2% is in the top ten. Study-level findings and limits: The finding that pre-infection memory included some responding clones suggested that cross-reactive memory joined. Contracting CD4+ clones lay largely in CM and EM, with CD8+ ones residing in EMRA.

The sequence came from an adult woman who had mild COVID-19 (a few samples of this study predate the infection). Cell type and time point are not known. J is TRBJ2-1 and V is TRBV7-3; 9 bases line up with TRBD2. Sequenced material: PBMCs or a T cell subset sorted from them (not recorded which). The DNA for the CDR3 is TGTGCCAGCAGCTTTTTGAGTAGCGGGGGAGGCTCCTACAATGAGCAGTTCTTC. Translation: CASSFLSSGGGSYNEQFF.